The rows below give T cell receptor beta chains drawn from one sample of a study of cytomegalovirus exposure and HLA in healthy donors. Some clones are missing from TCRdb's copy, which holds only in-frame ones; the method was immunoSEQ multiplex PCR. This sample's clone table lists approximately 96,000 clones. Specimen: PBMCs. Every receptor here comes from a girl aged 5-17 years in good health and CMV-seropositive. Both conserved end residues are part of each CDR3. A D gene is named only where the DNA matches it firmly.

TRBV18,-,15,TRBJ2-7,CASSPLQDSSYEQYF
TRBV10-1,-,11,TRBJ2-1,CASNPDNEQFF
TRBV4-3,TRBD1,15,TRBJ2-4,CASSQDQGVVNIQYF
TRBV20-1,-,11,TRBJ1-6,CSGPGGWPLHF
TRBV6-5,TRBD1,13,TRBJ1-2,CASSQGTVYGYTF
TRBV6-6,TRBD1,13,TRBJ2-7,CASSTGTGGEQYF
TRBV25-1,TRBD1,15,TRBJ1-4,CASSETGTGDEKLFF
TRBV7-9,-,16,TRBJ1-4,CASSLAVDSLNEKLFF
TRBV29-1,TRBD1,17,TRBJ2-1,CSVELYAGQGKADEQFF
TRBV28,-,15,TRBJ1-4,CASSGRTVENEKLFF
TRBV6-6,-,14,TRBJ1-6,CASNTGTYNSPLHF
TRBV6-6,-,13,TRBJ1-1,CASSYSMGPEAFF
TRBV6-5,TRBD2,14,TRBJ2-1,CASQLAGGDNEQFF
TRBV4-1,-,13,TRBJ1-4,CASSQVGNEKLFF
TRBV2,TRBD1,14,TRBJ1-4,CASTFRDRGEKLFF
TRBV19,-,17,TRBJ1-5,CASSKFAGGSGNQPQHF
TRBV7-6,-,14,TRBJ1-2,CASSSEVGFYGYTF
TRBV19,-,13,TRBJ1-6,CASSEERNSPLHF
TRBV5-1,-,13,TRBJ1-1,CASSLAGSTEAFF
TRBV29-1,-,13,TRBJ1-1,CSAGGRANTEAFF
TRBV5-4,TRBD1,14,TRBJ2-7,CASSLRDRGYEQYF
TRBV30,-,14,TRBJ1-1,CAWSAGEGATEAFF
TRBV6-1,TRBD1,13,TRBJ2-2,CAYGQENTGELFF
TRBV7-8,-,14,TRBJ1-4,CASRATEANEKLFF
TRBV25-1,TRBD1,15,TRBJ1-6,CASSESDREYSPLHF
TRBV7-9,-,14,TRBJ1-4,CASSLGSPDEKLFF
TRBV7-9,TRBD1,15,TRBJ2-5,CASSLVQGRGETQYF
TRBV27,-,14,TRBJ1-2,CASSLSGNRYGYTF
TRBV7-9,TRBD1,15,TRBJ2-7,CASSWGQAFAYEQYF
TRBV9,-,14,TRBJ2-2,CASSVQMDTGELFF
TRBV5-1,TRBD1,16,TRBJ1-1,CASRSRQGGMNTEAFF
TRBV7-9,-,16,TRBJ2-2,CASSPRTPGYTGELFF
TRBV14,TRBD1,18,TRBJ2-6,CASSHKDRSLSGANVLTF
TRBV12-5,-,16,TRBJ2-1,CASGPPLAPKGDEQFF
TRBV25-1,TRBD2,17,TRBJ2-1,CASTGHETGGRQNEQFF
TRBV5-1,-,16,TRBJ2-5,CASSLEGAVIGETQYF
TRBV5-1,-,13,TRBJ1-2,CASSAGLLDGYTF
TRBV28,-,15,TRBJ1-3,CASSLGQGSGNTIYF
TRBV14,TRBD1,16,TRBJ2-7,CASSLMGGQGIYEQYF
TRBV7-3,-,12,TRBJ1-1,CASSSYTGPAFF
TRBV11-1,-,14,TRBJ2-7,CASSFTGSGYEQYF
TRBV6-5,-,16,TRBJ1-5,CASSFPLGRNNQPQHF
TRBV10-3,-,14,TRBJ1-2,CAISDAGTSYGYTF
TRBV9,-,13,TRBJ1-1,CASSPGGYTEAFF
TRBV5-1,TRBD1,16,TRBJ1-6,CASSLDRGPRNSPLHF
TRBV13,-,14,TRBJ1-2,CASSKRDNLYGYTF
TRBV5-8,-,15,TRBJ1-1,CASSHPRGKSTEAFF
TRBV19,TRBD1,16,TRBJ1-2,CASTNSGTGESYGYTF